Presented here are 23 T cell receptor beta chains from one specimen sequenced in a study of T cells in Graves' hyperthyroidism and ophthalmopathy. TCR beta CDR3 regions were amplified from RNA transcripts. An initial round of RT-PCR targeting the TCR CDR3 relied on the HTBI primer set. TCRdb recomputed calls from the multiplex PCR reads with MiXCR, one row per CDR3 protein. The table records roughly 180,000 distinct CDR3 sequences, over 8% of them present only once. Sequencing used blood. The receptors originated from a young woman with Graves' hyperthyroidism that later progressed to Graves' ophthalmopathy.

This rearrangement joins TRBV19 to TRBJ1-5, with a tentative D call TRBD1 (5 bases). CDR1 is LNHDA and CDR2 is SQIVND in the germline V gene (reference sequence). The CDR3 runs 15 residues. Trimming stripped 5 bases from V and 0 bases from J, with 11 bases between. The DNA for the CDR3 is TGTGCCAGTAGTGTGGGGACCCATAGCAATCAGCCCCAGCATTTT. Amino acid sequence: CASSVGTHSNQPQHF.

The sample holds many counts of this clonotype. The rearrangement joins TRBV29-1 to TRBJ1-1, with a tentative D call TRBD1 (5 bases). The CDR3 totals 14 residues. Germline-derived CDR1 and CDR2 are SQVTM and ANQGSEA. With 6 bases removed from V and 3 bases from J, the gap between germline ends came to 17 bases. DNA of the CDR3: TGCAGCGTCCTCGGTGGGGGGTTTGACACTGAAGCTTTCTTT. This sequence encodes CSVLGGGFDTEAFF.

This clonotype was detected ten times or more. The chain carries TRBV7-9 and TRBJ2-7, with a tentative D call TRBD1 (6 bases). V dropped 5 bases and J dropped 4 bases, with 12 bases sitting between them. The V gene's germline CDR1 is SEHNR and CDR2 FQNEAQ (reference sequence). The CDR3 totals 13 residues. CDR3: CASSRGQNYEQYF. CDR3 DNA: TGTGCCAGCAGCCGCGGACAGAATTACGAGCAGTACTTC.

This clonotype was recorded at least ten times. This chain links TRBV18 with TRBJ1-5, with D maybe TRBD1 (5 bases). CDR1 and CDR2 from the germline V gene are KGHSH and LQKENI. CDR3 length: 16 amino acids. V dropped 3 bases and J dropped 1 base, with 13 bases sitting between them. CDR3 sequence reads: CASSPGLGVSNQPQHF. The CDR3 nucleotides are TGTGCCAGCTCACCCGGCCTAGGGGTGAGCAATCAGCCCCAGCATTTT.

This clonotype has a count of ten or more. The chain carries TRBV30 and TRBJ1-2; D unresolved. Germline loops: CDR1 GTSNPN, CDR2 SVGIG (reference sequence). V was pared by 7 bases and J by 3 bases, with 12 bases between. The length of the CDR3 is 12 residues. The CDR3 sequence is CALKYGDYGYTF. The CDR3, as DNA: TGTGCCTTAAAATACGGGGACTATGGCTACACCTTC.

In this sample, this clonotype turned up many times. The V call is TRBV19, the J call TRBJ2-2; D unresolved. The CDR3 loop spans 16 amino acids. Trimming stripped 4 bases from V and 2 bases from J, with 14 bases between. The germline CDR1 and CDR2 sequences are LNHDA and SQIVND (reference sequence). As DNA, the CDR3 is TGTGCCAGTAGTAACTTGGTGGGGTATAACACCGGGGAGCTGTTTTTT. Translating it yields CASSNLVGYNTGELFF.

This clonotype has a count of ten or more. The chain couples TRBV20-1 to TRBJ2-5; 9 nucleotides line up with TRBD2. Trimming took 3 bases from V and 1 from J; bases not matched to a gene: 3. The germline V gene has CDR1 DFQATT and CDR2 SNEGSKA (reference sequence). This CDR3 is 14 amino acids long. CDR3 region: CSASGTSLQETQYF. CDR3 DNA sequence: TGCAGTGCTAGTGGGACTAGCCTCCAAGAGACCCAGTACTTC.

The chain uses TRBV20-1 and TRBJ2-2, with a possible D match to TRBD1 (5 bases). This CDR3 region has 14 residues. Germline CDR1 is DFQATT and CDR2 is SNEGSKA (reference sequence). The germline V and J ends were trimmed by 4 bases and 3 bases, with 12 bases remaining between them. CDR3 nucleotide sequence: TGCAGTGCTACCAGGGTATTGGACACCGGGGAGCTGTTTTTT. This translates into CSATRVLDTGELFF.

This clonotype was counted many times. The CDR3 DNA reads TGTGCCAGCAGCTCATCTAGCGGTACCGGGGAGCTGTTTTTT. Translating gives CASSSSSGTGELFF. V is TRBV7-3 and J is TRBJ2-2; TRBD2 matches 7 bases. Trimming cost V 4 bases and J 5 bases; bases outside gene matches: 4. Germline V lookup: CDR1 SGHTA, CDR2 FQGTGA. The CDR3 has 14 amino acids.

Worth noting for this clonotype: Just one base apart from a much larger clone, this may be a read error. The gene calls are TRBV6-1 and TRBJ2-7; no firm D call. This CDR3 region has 13 residues. Deletions cut 8 bases from V and 5 bases from J, with 16 bases between. CDR1 and CDR2 from the germline V gene are MNHNS and SASEGT. The CDR3 DNA follows: TGTGCCAGCCAGATAGGGTTGTCCAACGAGCAGTACTTC. It encodes CASQIGLSNEQYF.

The sample holds many counts of this clonotype. This rearrangement joins TRBV18 to TRBJ2-3; TRBD1 or TRBD2 may be the D gene (5 bases each). This CDR3 has 15 amino acids. The V gene lost 3 bases and the J gene lost 4 bases, with 14 bases spanning the gap. Per the germline V gene, CDR1 is KGHSH and CDR2 is LQKENI. The CDR3 sequence is CASSPNAGSADTQYF. CDR3 coding DNA: TGTGCCAGCTCACCTAATGCAGGGAGCGCAGATACGCAGTATTTT.

The chain carries TRBV7-9 and TRBJ2-4, with 7 bases lining up with TRBD1. Trimming removed 5 bases from V and 0 bases from J; junction bases left unmatched: 10. The CDR3 spans 17 residues. Germline CDR1 SEHNR, CDR2 FQNEAQ (reference sequence). CDR3 in amino acids: CASSRDRVGIAKNIQYF. The CDR3 nucleotides read TGTGCCAGCAGCCGAGACAGGGTAGGGATAGCCAAAAACATTCAGTACTTC.

The rearrangement links TRBV9 to TRBJ1-2; 9 nucleotides line up with TRBD1. The CDR3 loop spans 17 amino acids. J lost 5 bases, V lost 3 bases, and 14 bases had no gene match. Germline V gene data show CDR1 as SGDLS and CDR2 as YYNGEE. Here the CDR3 reads CASSGYRHRGRGYGYTF. The CDR3 nucleotides are TGTGCCAGCAGCGGATACCGCCACAGGGGGCGAGGGTATGGCTACACCTTC.

This clonotype was counted ten times or more. The chain links TRBV25-1 to TRBJ2-5; TRBD2 is a possible D gene (6 bases). Trimming removed 1 base from V and 2 bases from J, with 11 bases in between. The CDR3 loop spans 15 amino acids. The germline gives CDR1 MGHDK, CDR2 SYGVNS. This chain's CDR3 is CASSEWAGKQETQYF. CDR3 nucleotides: TGTGCCAGCAGTGAATGGGCGGGGAAACAAGAGACCCAGTACTTC.

This clonotype was counted at least ten times. This rearrangement joins TRBV28 to TRBJ2-1, with D possibly matching TRBD2 (6 bases). Germline lookup yields CDR1 MDHEN and CDR2 SYDVKM. Trimming pared 5 bases from V and 1 base from J, leaving 12 bases between. The CDR3 length is 15 residues. CDR3: CASSKPGASYNEQFF. The CDR3 nucleotides read TGTGCCAGCAGTAAACCGGGAGCTTCCTACAATGAGCAGTTCTTC.

This clonotype was seen a handful of times. This chain links TRBV6-1 with TRBJ1-1; 9 positions agree with TRBD1. Per germline, CDR1 MNHNS and CDR2 SASEGT. V gave up 3 bases and J gave up 6 bases; unmatched junction bases: 2. The CDR3 spans 13 residues. The chain's CDR3 is CASSDRTGAEAFF. CDR3 coding DNA: TGTGCCAGCAGTGATCGGACAGGGGCTGAAGCTTTCTTT.

This clonotype was seen a few times. A much larger clone lies a single base off, so this may be a read error. The chain combines TRBV7-2 with TRBJ2-3; 11 bases are shared with TRBD2. The CDR3 loop spans 15 amino acids. Germline trimming cut 3 bases from V and 8 bases from J; bases unmatched to any gene: 7. In germline, CDR1 is SGHTA, CDR2 FQGNSA. The CDR3 DNA follows: TGTGCCAGCAGCTTCCGACTAGCGGGGTCAGGTACGCAGTATTTT. Amino acids: CASSFRLAGSGTQYF.

The V call is TRBV25-1, the J call TRBJ2-2; a weak D match, TRBD1 (6 bases). V was cut by 1 base and J by 3 bases, with 6 bases left in between. CDR1 and CDR2 from the germline V gene are MGHDK and SYGVNS. The CDR3 runs to 14 residues. CDR3 nucleotides: TGTGCCAGCAGTGAATCAGGGGACACCGGGGAGCTGTTTTTT. This encodes CASSESGDTGELFF.

This clonotype was observed at least ten times. The chain uses TRBV12-3 or TRBV12-4 and TRBJ1-1, with a possible D match to TRBD1 (5 bases). The CDR3 covers 11 residues. V dropped 5 bases and J dropped 11 bases, with 12 bases sitting between them. The CDR3 sequence is CASSTAGVAFF. CDR3 nucleotides: TGTGCCAGCAGTACAGCGGGGGTTGCTTTCTTT.

This clonotype was observed at least ten times. The V gene is TRBV11-2, the J gene TRBJ2-1, with 10 bases that match TRBD2. The junction had 9 bases not matched to a gene; V was cut back by 4 bases and J by 0 bases. This CDR3 spans 18 amino acids. The germline V gene has CDR1 SGHAT and CDR2 FQNNGV. The CDR3 loop is CASSYGTSEASSYNEQFF. CDR3 nucleotides: TGTGCCAGCAGCTACGGGACTAGCGAGGCTAGCTCCTACAATGAGCAGTTCTTC.

A few counts support this clonotype. The J gene is TRBJ2-2, the V gene TRBV4-1, with 13 positions matching TRBD2. The CDR3 is made up of 17 amino acids. The germline CDR1 and CDR2 sequences are MGHRA and YSYEKL. V was clipped by 4 bases and J by 8 bases; unmatched bases: 10. In nucleotides, the CDR3 is TGCGCCAGCAGCCTTCGGACTAGCGGGAGTAATATGGGGGAGCTGTTTTTT. Residues: CASSLRTSGSNMGELFF.

This clonotype was recorded a few times. V is TRBV4-2 and J is TRBJ2-7; possible D gene TRBD2, 5 bases. With 0 bases removed from V and 7 bases from J, the gap between germline ends came to 16 bases. The CDR3 is 15 residues long. CDR1 and CDR2 from the germline V gene are LGHNA and YNFKEQ. CDR3 in amino acids: CASSQDGDSVTEQYF. The CDR3 DNA reads as TGTGCCAGCAGCCAAGATGGGGATAGCGTGACGGAGCAGTACTTC.

This clonotype has a count of ten or more. The gene calls are TRBV30 and TRBJ2-7; D is possibly TRBD1 (5 bases). The CDR3 consists of 19 residues. Trimming cost V 1 base and J 0 bases, with 25 bases left between them. CDR1 is GTSNPN and CDR2 is SVGIG in the germline V gene (reference sequence). DNA for the CDR3: TGTGCCTGGAGTGCCAGGGTACCGCCAACGACGGCTATCTCCTACGAGCAGTACTTC. Amino acids: CAWSARVPPTTAISYEQYF.